Listed below are T cell receptor beta chains from one sample, sequenced in a study of blood T cell repertoires in COVID-19. The protocol was immunoSEQ multiplex PCR, while the TCRdb copy is restricted to in-frame clones and leaves out a portion. There are fewer than 450,000 clones in the sample; about 89% occur only once, and roughly 6.3% lies in the top ten. Material: peripheral blood. These receptors came from a woman aged 45-60 years with COVID-19, enrolled during active disease. Each CDR3 is given with its conserved first and last residue. D genes are given only for firm matches. Rows may omit the clone size; those that give it use once, few, many or a size class.

TRBJ1-1 TRBV5-1 few - 15 CASSLAAGVGTEAFF TGCGCCAGCAGCTTGGCCGCAGGGGTGGGCACTGAAGCTTTCTTT
TRBJ2-7 TRBV7-2 - - 14 CASSLGESTYEQYF TGTGCCAGCAGCTTAGGTGAGAGTACCTACGAGCAGTACTTC
TRBJ2-1 TRBV2 - TRBD2 15 CASSASGSSYNEQFF TGTGCCAGCAGCGCAAGCGGGAGCTCCTACAATGAGCAGTTCTTC
TRBJ2-3 TRBV11-2 - - 16 CASSFGQGISTDTQYF TGTGCCAGCAGCTTCGGGCAGGGGATTTCCACAGATACGCAGTATTTT
TRBJ2-1 TRBV4-1 - TRBD2 15 CASSQWTSGSYEQFF TGCGCCAGCAGCCAGTGGACTAGCGGGAGTTACGAGCAGTTCTTC
TRBJ1-5 TRBV18 - TRBD1 13 CASSPGQAQPQHF TGTGCCAGCTCACCCGGACAGGCTCAGCCCCAGCATTTT
TRBJ1-2 TRBV5-3 - - 12 CARSPGIYGYTF TGTGCCAGAAGCCCGGGGATCTATGGCTACACCTTC
TRBJ2-2 TRBV28 - - 15 CASSEGFDYTGELFF TGTGCCAGCAGCGAGGGTTTTGATTACACCGGGGAGCTGTTTTTT
TRBJ1-2 TRBV30 - - 14 CAWSIRGGSYGYTF TGTGCCTGGAGTATTCGGGGCGGGAGCTATGGCTACACCTTC
TRBJ2-2 TRBV24-1 once TRBD1 15 CATSEQGRNTGELFF TGTGCCACCAGTGAACAGGGGAGGAACACCGGGGAGCTGTTTTTT
TRBJ1-2 TRBV6-5 once - 14 CASKEFRQAGGYTF TGTGCCAGCAAAGAATTCAGACAGGCCGGCGGCTACACCTTC
TRBJ2-3 TRBV11-3 - TRBD2 16 CASSARSGRLVDTQYF TGTGCCAGCAGCGCCCGTAGCGGGAGATTGGTGGATACGCAGTATTTT
TRBJ2-6 TRBV4-2 - TRBD2 19 CASSQDSASGRPGANVLTF TGTGCCAGCAGCCAAGATTCGGCTAGCGGGAGGCCTGGGGCCAACGTCCTGACTTTC
TRBJ2-3 TRBV7-8 few - 16 CASSLGRGVPTDTQYF TGTGCCAGCAGCTTAGGCAGGGGTGTTCCCACAGATACGCAGTATTTT
TRBJ1-2 TRBV6-5 - - 12 CASSWGLDGYTF TGTGCCAGCAGTTGGGGACTGGATGGCTACACCTTC
TRBJ2-3 TRBV3-1/TRBV3-2 - - 14 CASSRSGGVHTQYF TGTGCCAGCAGCCGCTCCGGAGGAGTTCATACGCAGTATTTT
TRBJ2-6 TRBV16 - - 21 CASSQSWAGALPLFGANVLTF TGTGCCAGCAGCCAATCTTGGGCAGGGGCTTTGCCTCTCTTCGGGGCCAACGTCCTGACTTTC
TRBJ2-1 TRBV5-1 - TRBD2 22 CASSHPRNRPGTSGSLLGEQFF TGCGCCAGCAGTCACCCCCGCAATAGGCCCGGGACTAGCGGGAGTTTATTGGGTGAGCAGTTCTTC
TRBJ2-5 TRBV9 once TRBD2 14 CASSGSGSEETQYF TGTGCCAGCAGCGGTAGCGGGAGTGAAGAGACCCAGTACTTC
TRBJ2-7 TRBV6-5 once TRBD2 15 CASSRSGTSSYEQYF TGTGCCAGCAGTAGATCCGGGACTAGCTCCTACGAGCAGTACTTC
TRBJ2-7 TRBV7-2 once TRBD2 18 CASSPTPVSGRGSYEQYF TGTGCCAGCAGCCCGACACCCGTGAGCGGGAGAGGGTCCTACGAGCAGTACTTC
TRBJ1-5 TRBV11-2 - TRBD1 15 CASSLGGQGNQPQHF TGTGCCAGCAGCTTAGGGGGACAGGGAAATCAGCCCCAGCATTTT
TRBJ1-2 TRBV28 once - 13 CASSRQTNYGYTF TGTGCCAGCAGCAGACAGACTAACTATGGCTACACCTTC
TRBJ1-3 TRBV10-2 - - 13 CASRQGAGNTIYF TGCGCCAGCAGACAGGGAGCTGGAAACACCATATATTTT
TRBJ1-6 TRBV11-2 - - 15 CASSYGPGGNSPLHF TGTGCCAGCAGCTACGGGCCGGGGGGGAATTCACCCCTCCACTTT
TRBJ1-4 TRBV3-1/TRBV3-2 many TRBD1 15 CASSQDPGGGGKLFF TGTGCCAGCAGCCAAGACCCAGGGGGCGGGGGAAAACTGTTTTTT
TRBJ2-1 TRBV11-3 - TRBD2 15 CASMLSSGSYNEQFF TGTGCCAGCATGCTATCTAGCGGGAGTTACAATGAGCAGTTCTTC
TRBJ2-1 TRBV7-9 - - 16 CASSSSYGVPGNEQFF TGTGCCAGCAGCTCATCTTACGGGGTCCCTGGGAATGAGCAGTTCTTC
TRBJ1-2 TRBV25-1 - - 14 CASSGETSIYGYTF TGTGCCAGCAGTGGGGAGACGAGTATTTATGGCTACACCTTC
TRBJ1-6 TRBV2 - - 13 CASSAGVNSPLHF TGTGCCAGCAGTGCAGGGGTAAATTCACCCCTCCACTTT
TRBJ1-6 TRBV5-6 - - 14 CASSLDRRHSPLHF TGTGCCAGCAGCTTGGACAGGAGACATTCACCCCTCCACTTT
TRBJ1-1 TRBV30 - - 15 CAWSGRQDMNTEAFF TGTGCCTGGAGCGGAAGACAGGACATGAACACTGAAGCTTTCTTT
TRBJ2-1 TRBV6-4 - TRBD1 16 CASSDSGTAPDNEQFF TGTGCCAGCAGTGACTCGGGGACAGCACCCGACAATGAGCAGTTCTTC
TRBJ1-2 TRBV6-5 - TRBD1 15 CASSPSGTGNYGYTF TGTGCCAGCAGTCCCTCCGGGACAGGGAACTATGGCTACACCTTC
TRBJ1-5 TRBV19 - - 12 CASSRGNQPQHF TGTGCCAGTAGTAGAGGCAATCAGCCCCAGCATTTT